This TCR beta chain was sequenced in a study of blood T cell repertoires in COVID-19. Here immunoSEQ multiplex PCR was the method, and the copy in TCRdb shows in-frame clones only, minus some. The data show 250,000 or so clones, more than 80% seen once. V shed 5 bases and J shed 2 bases, with 7 bases lying between them. Germline V gene data show CDR1 as KGHSH and CDR2 as LQKENI. The length of the CDR3 is 13 residues. The gene calls are TRBV18 and TRBJ1-5; D ambiguous. The TCR comes from a woman in her twenties or thirties with acute COVID-19. Material: PBMCs or T cells enriched from blood (not recorded which). CDR3 amino acids: CASSEEGNQPQHF. For the CDR3, the DNA is TGTGCCAGCTCAGAAGAGGGCAATCAGCCCCAGCATTTT.